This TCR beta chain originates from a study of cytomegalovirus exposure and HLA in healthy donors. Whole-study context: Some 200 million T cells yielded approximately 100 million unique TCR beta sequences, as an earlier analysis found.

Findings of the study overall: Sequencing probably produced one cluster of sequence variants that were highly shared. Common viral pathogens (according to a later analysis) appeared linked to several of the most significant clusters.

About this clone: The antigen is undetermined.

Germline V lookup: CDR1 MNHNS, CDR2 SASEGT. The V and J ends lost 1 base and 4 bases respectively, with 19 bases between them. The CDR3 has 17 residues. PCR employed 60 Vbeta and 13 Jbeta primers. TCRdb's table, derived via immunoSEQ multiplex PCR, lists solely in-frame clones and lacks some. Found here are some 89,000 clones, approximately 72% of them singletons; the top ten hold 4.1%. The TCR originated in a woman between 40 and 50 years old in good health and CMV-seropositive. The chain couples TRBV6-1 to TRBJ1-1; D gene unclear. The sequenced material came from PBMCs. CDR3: CASSEEEGSGWGTEAFF. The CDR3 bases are TGTGCCAGCAGTGAAGAGGAGGGTTCGGGATGGGGCACTGAAGCTTTCTTT.